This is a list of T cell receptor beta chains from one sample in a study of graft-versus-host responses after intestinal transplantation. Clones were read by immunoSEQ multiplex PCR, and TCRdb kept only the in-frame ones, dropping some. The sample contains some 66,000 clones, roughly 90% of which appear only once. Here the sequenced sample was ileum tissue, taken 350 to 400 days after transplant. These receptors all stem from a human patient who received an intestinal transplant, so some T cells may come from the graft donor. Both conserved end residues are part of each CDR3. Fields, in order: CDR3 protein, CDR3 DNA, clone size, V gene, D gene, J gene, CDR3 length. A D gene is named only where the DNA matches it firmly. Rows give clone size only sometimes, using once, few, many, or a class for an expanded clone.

CDR3 protein: CASSFSGNNNEQFF; CDR3 DNA: TGTGCTAGCAGCTTCAGCGGGAACAACAATGAGCAGTTCTTC; clone size: NA; V gene: TRBV7-7; D gene: TRBD2; J gene: TRBJ2-1; CDR3 length: 14
CDR3 protein: CASSYKDLTGELFF; CDR3 DNA: TGTGCCAGCAGTTACAAGGATCTCACCGGGGAGCTGTTTTTT; clone size: NA; V gene: TRBV6-5; D gene: NA; J gene: TRBJ2-2; CDR3 length: 14
CDR3 protein: CASSYSRRSNTEAFF; CDR3 DNA: TGTGCCAGCAGTTACTCGAGGAGGTCGAACACTGAAGCTTTCTTT; clone size: NA; V gene: TRBV6-6; D gene: NA; J gene: TRBJ1-1; CDR3 length: 15
CDR3 protein: CASSPRTGDIWEQYF; CDR3 DNA: TGTGCCAGCAGTCCAAGGACAGGGGATATTTGGGAGCAGTACTTC; clone size: NA; V gene: TRBV7-9; D gene: TRBD1; J gene: TRBJ2-7; CDR3 length: 15
CDR3 protein: CASSLWWAGGGEQFF; CDR3 DNA: TGTGCCAGCAGCTTATGGTGGGCAGGGGGCGGTGAGCAGTTCTTC; clone size: once; V gene: TRBV11-2; D gene: TRBD1; J gene: TRBJ2-1; CDR3 length: 15
CDR3 protein: CASGRVGYGYTF; CDR3 DNA: TGTGCCAGCGGCAGGGTAGGCTATGGCTACACCTTC; clone size: NA; V gene: TRBV25-1; D gene: NA; J gene: TRBJ1-2; CDR3 length: 12
CDR3 protein: CASSQERTVGNTIYF; CDR3 DNA: TGCGCCAGCAGCCAAGAAAGGACAGTTGGAAACACCATATATTTT; clone size: NA; V gene: TRBV4-1; D gene: NA; J gene: TRBJ1-3; CDR3 length: 15
CDR3 protein: CASSSQGSFTDTQYF; CDR3 DNA: TGTGCCAGCAGTTCCCAAGGGAGTTTCACAGATACGCAGTATTTT; clone size: NA; V gene: TRBV28; D gene: NA; J gene: TRBJ2-3; CDR3 length: 15
CDR3 protein: CASSAAGGAGELFF; CDR3 DNA: TGCGCCAGCAGCGCAGCGGGAGGAGCCGGGGAGCTGTTTTTT; clone size: NA; V gene: TRBV5-1; D gene: TRBD2; J gene: TRBJ2-2; CDR3 length: 14
CDR3 protein: CASSLRDSYEQYF; CDR3 DNA: TGTGCCAGCAGTTTACGGGACTCCTACGAGCAGTACTTC; clone size: once; V gene: TRBV27; D gene: NA; J gene: TRBJ2-7; CDR3 length: 13
CDR3 protein: CASSFRTGANEKLFF; CDR3 DNA: TGTGCCAGCAGCTTTCGCACAGGCGCTAATGAAAAACTGTTTTTT; clone size: NA; V gene: TRBV5-6; D gene: NA; J gene: TRBJ1-4; CDR3 length: 15
CDR3 protein: CASSERWTGGNYGYTF; CDR3 DNA: TGTGCCAGCAGTGAAAGGTGGACAGGGGGCAACTATGGCTACACCTTC; clone size: NA; V gene: TRBV25-1; D gene: TRBD1; J gene: TRBJ1-2; CDR3 length: 16
CDR3 protein: CASSLAGGPAYNEQFF; CDR3 DNA: TGTGCCAGCAGTTTAGCGGGAGGGCCTGCCTACAATGAGCAGTTCTTC; clone size: NA; V gene: TRBV27; D gene: TRBD2; J gene: TRBJ2-1; CDR3 length: 16
CDR3 protein: CASSGGSGGAYNEQFF; CDR3 DNA: TGCGCCAGCAGTGGGGGCAGCGGGGGGGCGTACAATGAGCAGTTCTTC; clone size: NA; V gene: TRBV10-1; D gene: TRBD2; J gene: TRBJ2-1; CDR3 length: 16
CDR3 protein: CASSGPSWQETQYF; CDR3 DNA: TGTGCCAGCAGCGGGCCCTCTTGGCAAGAGACCCAGTACTTC; clone size: once; V gene: TRBV9; D gene: NA; J gene: TRBJ2-5; CDR3 length: 14
CDR3 protein: CASSLGQGGSYEQYF; CDR3 DNA: TGTGCCAGCAGCTTAGGGCAGGGGGGCTCCTACGAGCAGTACTTC; clone size: NA; V gene: TRBV13; D gene: NA; J gene: TRBJ2-7; CDR3 length: 15
CDR3 protein: CASSPSPIWVPYEQYF; CDR3 DNA: TGTGCTAGCAGCCCTTCGCCGATTTGGGTCCCCTACGAGCAGTACTTC; clone size: once; V gene: TRBV7-7; D gene: NA; J gene: TRBJ2-7; CDR3 length: 16
CDR3 protein: CASSAGTQYSPLHF; CDR3 DNA: TGTGCCAGCAGTGCTGGGACCCAATATTCACCCCTCCACTTT; clone size: NA; V gene: TRBV25-1; D gene: NA; J gene: TRBJ1-6; CDR3 length: 14
CDR3 protein: CASIEAAGGGFEAFF; CDR3 DNA: TGTGCCAGCATCGAAGCGGCGGGGGGTGGATTCGAAGCTTTCTTT; clone size: NA; V gene: TRBV6-6; D gene: NA; J gene: TRBJ1-1; CDR3 length: 15
CDR3 protein: CASSFTGGAQPQHF; CDR3 DNA: TGTGCCAGCAGTTTTACAGGGGGCGCACAGCCCCAGCATTTT; clone size: NA; V gene: TRBV28; D gene: TRBD1; J gene: TRBJ1-5; CDR3 length: 14
CDR3 protein: CASSSRDLRSYEQYF; CDR3 DNA: TGTGCCAGCAGTTCAAGGGATCTTAGGTCCTACGAGCAGTACTTC; clone size: few; V gene: TRBV6-1; D gene: NA; J gene: TRBJ2-7; CDR3 length: 15